This T cell receptor (beta chain) was recorded in a study of post-analysis software for immune sequencing data. In the study overall: Both relapsing-remitting and secondary progressive multiple sclerosis featured among the disease courses, as did progressive-relapsing multiple sclerosis. Study results and caveats: Four or five TRBV segments, TRBV5-6, TRBV5-1 and TRBV20-1 among them, were found more frequent in patients than controls. Significantly decreased normalized Chao1 diversity was recorded for multiple sclerosis patients relative to controls.

Germline loops: CDR1 SGDLS, CDR2 YYNGEE. CDR3 length equals 17 residues. The V and J ends lost 3 bases and 3 bases respectively, with 19 bases between them. This clonotype was seen a single time. The antigen is not known. Included in the TCR beta cDNA libraries were unique molecular identifiers. Each CDR3 protein is one row after TCRdb ran MiXCR on the PCR reads. Among hundreds of thousands of distinct CDR3 sequences listed, approximately 57% were seen once. The sequence derives from a girl between 10 and 17 years old with multiple sclerosis. Sequencing input: blood. This chain links TRBV9 with TRBJ2-1; D might be TRBD2 (5 bases). This chain's CDR3 is CASSGDSSWEFYNEQFF. Here the CDR3 DNA reads TGTGCCAGCAGCGGGGATTCTAGCTGGGAGTTCTACAATGAGCAGTTCTTC.